This T cell receptor beta chain was documented in a study of blood T cell repertoires in COVID-19. Study-wide background: T cells, B-cell-depleted T cells, or PBMCs supplied cDNA or gDNA.

Trimming took off 8 bases at V and 6 bases at J, with 19 bases between the two ends. The germline V gene encodes CDR1 GTSNPN and CDR2 SVGIG (reference sequence). CDR3 length equals 14 residues. In the authors' workflow: Reference gene primer amplification in the assay estimated nucleated cell counts. Libraries were prepared by immunoSEQ multiplex PCR; TCRdb keeps only in-frame clonotypes and omits some of them. From that table come the V and J calls and clone size; the DNA was used to work out D and trimming. The sample includes over 100,000 clones, approximately 82% of them seen just once. The TCR was taken from a woman of 80 years or more with active or convalescent COVID-19. This rearrangement joins TRBV30 to TRBJ2-2, with a possible D match to TRBD2 (5 bases). Sequenced material: peripheral blood. CDR3 sequence (DNA): TGTGCCCGGAACCGCCGGGGATCACCCGGGGAGCTGTTTTTT. Translation: CARNRRGSPGELFF.